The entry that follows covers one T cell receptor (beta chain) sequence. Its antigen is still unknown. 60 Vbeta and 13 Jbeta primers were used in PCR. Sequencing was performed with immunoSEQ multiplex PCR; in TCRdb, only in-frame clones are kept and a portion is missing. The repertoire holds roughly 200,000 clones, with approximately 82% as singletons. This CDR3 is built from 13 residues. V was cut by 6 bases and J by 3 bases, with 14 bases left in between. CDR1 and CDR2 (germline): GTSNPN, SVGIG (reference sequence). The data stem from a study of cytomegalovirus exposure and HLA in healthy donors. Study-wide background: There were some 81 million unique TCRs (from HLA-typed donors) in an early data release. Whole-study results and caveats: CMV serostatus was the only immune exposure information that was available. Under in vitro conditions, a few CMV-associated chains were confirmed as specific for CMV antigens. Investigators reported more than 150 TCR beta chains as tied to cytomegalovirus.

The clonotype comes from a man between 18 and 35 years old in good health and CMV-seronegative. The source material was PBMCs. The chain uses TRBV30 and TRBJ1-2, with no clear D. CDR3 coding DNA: TGTGCCTGCCGATGGCGGGCTTACTATGGCTACACCTTC. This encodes CACRWRAYYGYTF.